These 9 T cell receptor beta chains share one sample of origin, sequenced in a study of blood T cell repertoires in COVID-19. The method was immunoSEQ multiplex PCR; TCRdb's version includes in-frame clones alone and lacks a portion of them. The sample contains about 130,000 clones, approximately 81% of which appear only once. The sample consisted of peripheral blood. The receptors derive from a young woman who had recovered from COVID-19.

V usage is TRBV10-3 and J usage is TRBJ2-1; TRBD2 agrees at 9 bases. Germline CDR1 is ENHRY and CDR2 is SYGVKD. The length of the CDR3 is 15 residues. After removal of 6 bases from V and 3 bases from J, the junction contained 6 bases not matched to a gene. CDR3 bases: TGTGCCATCAGGGATAGCGGGAGTGACTACAATGAGCAGTTCTTC. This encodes CAIRDSGSDYNEQFF.

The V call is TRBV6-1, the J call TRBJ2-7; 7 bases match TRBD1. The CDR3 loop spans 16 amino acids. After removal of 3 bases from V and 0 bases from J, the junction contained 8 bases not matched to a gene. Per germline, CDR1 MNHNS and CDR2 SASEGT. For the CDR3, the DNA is TGTGCCAGCAGTGACCCCGGGACAGAGAACTCCTACGAGCAGTACTTC. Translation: CASSDPGTENSYEQYF.

The CDR3 loop is CASSLARTGNSPLHF. CDR3 nucleotide sequence: TGTGCCAGCAGCTTAGCCCGGACAGGGAATTCACCCCTCCACTTT. The chain has TRBV7-2 and TRBJ1-6; 8 bases fit TRBD1. The trim removed 0 bases at V and 7 bases at J, leaving 2 bases unmatched. The CDR3 runs 15 residues. CDR1 SGHTA and CDR2 FQGNSA come from the germline V gene.

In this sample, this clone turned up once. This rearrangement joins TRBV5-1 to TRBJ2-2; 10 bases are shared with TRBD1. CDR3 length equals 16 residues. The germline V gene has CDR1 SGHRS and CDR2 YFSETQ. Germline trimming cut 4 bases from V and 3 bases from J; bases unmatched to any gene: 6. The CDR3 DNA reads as TGCGCCAGCAGCCCACCAGGACAGGGGGACACCGGGGAGCTGTTTTTT. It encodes CASSPPGQGDTGELFF.

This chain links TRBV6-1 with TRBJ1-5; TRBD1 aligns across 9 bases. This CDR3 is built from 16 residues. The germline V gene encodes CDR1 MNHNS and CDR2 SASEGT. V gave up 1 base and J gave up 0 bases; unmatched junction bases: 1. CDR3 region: CASSEGDRVSNQPQHF. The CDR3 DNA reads TGTGCCAGCAGTGAAGGGGACAGGGTTAGCAATCAGCCCCAGCATTTT.

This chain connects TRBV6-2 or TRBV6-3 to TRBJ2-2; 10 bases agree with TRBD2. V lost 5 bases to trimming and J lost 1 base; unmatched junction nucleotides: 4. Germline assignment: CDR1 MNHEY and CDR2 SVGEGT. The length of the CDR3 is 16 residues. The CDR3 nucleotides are TGTGCCAGCAGTCAGCGACTAGCGGGGAACACCGGGGAGCTGTTTTTT. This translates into CASSQRLAGNTGELFF.

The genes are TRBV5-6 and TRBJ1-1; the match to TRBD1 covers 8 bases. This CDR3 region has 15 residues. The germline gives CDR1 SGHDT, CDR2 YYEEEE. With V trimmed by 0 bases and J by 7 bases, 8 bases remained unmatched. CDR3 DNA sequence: TGTGCCAGCAGCTTGGGGACAGGGCTGATCGGTGAAGCTTTCTTT. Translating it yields CASSLGTGLIGEAFF. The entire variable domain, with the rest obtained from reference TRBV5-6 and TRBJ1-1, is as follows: DAGVTQSPTHLIKTRGQQVTLRCSPKSGHDTVSWYQQALGQGPQFIFQYYEEEERQRGNFPDRFSGHQFPNYSSELNVNALLLGDSALYLCASSLGTGLIGEAFFGQGTRLTVV.

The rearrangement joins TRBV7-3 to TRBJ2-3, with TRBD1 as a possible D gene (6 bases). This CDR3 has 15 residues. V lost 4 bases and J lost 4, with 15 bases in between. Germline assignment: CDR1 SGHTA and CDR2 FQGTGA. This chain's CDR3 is CASSSGQTGADTQYF. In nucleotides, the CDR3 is TGTGCCAGCAGCTCCGGACAGACGGGTGCAGATACGCAGTATTTT. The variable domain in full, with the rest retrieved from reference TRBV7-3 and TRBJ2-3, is GAGVSQTPSNKVTEKGKYVELRCDPISGHTALYWYRQSLGQGPEFLIYFQGTGAADDSGLPNDRFFAVRPEGSVSTLKIQRTERGDSAVYLCASSSGQTGADTQYFGPGTRLTVL.

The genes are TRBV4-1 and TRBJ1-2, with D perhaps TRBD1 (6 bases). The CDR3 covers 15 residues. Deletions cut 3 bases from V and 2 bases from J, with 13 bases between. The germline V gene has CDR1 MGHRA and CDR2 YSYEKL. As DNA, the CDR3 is TGCGCCAGCAGCCATAGACAGGATGGGAACTATGGCTACACCTTC. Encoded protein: CASSHRQDGNYGYTF.